This TCR beta chain was recovered during a study of OX40 agonist ivuxolimab in advanced cancers. Method: immunoSEQ multiplex PCR; TCRdb's copy keeps in-frame clones and lacks some. The data show some 64,000 clones, with roughly nine tenths seen just once and about 19% held by the top ten. The germline CDR1 and CDR2 sequences are MNHNS and SASEGT. CDR3 size: 15 residues. Germline trimming cut 1 base from V and 5 bases from J; bases unmatched to any gene: 5. The V call is TRBV6-1, the J call TRBJ2-1; 7 bases match TRBD1. This specimen consisted of CD4+ or CD8+ T cells sorted from blood, obtained in a trial of the OX40 agonist ivuxolimab. The clonotype was recovered from an adult with an advanced solid tumor such as melanoma, head and neck, liver or kidney cancer. The CDR3 sequence is CASSEVGTVNNEQFF. DNA of the CDR3: TGTGCCAGCAGTGAAGTGGGGACAGTAAACAATGAGCAGTTCTTC.